Ten or more counts support the clone carrying this T cell receptor beta chain. The antigen is unknown. This record belongs to a study of T cell repertoires in cytomegalovirus infection. Study context: Public TCR beta signatures marked donors with CMV infection and the matching HLA.

One entry per CDR3 protein, called by TCRdb with MiXCR from the reads. The sample consists of about 46,000 distinct CDR3 sequences, 20% to 25% of them appearing once. The sequence came from a human donor in good health (CMV status not recorded). Some clones in this sample may be carry-over from other donors' samples. Sample: PBMCs, sequenced either directly or after in vitro stimulation (not recorded which).

This chain's CDR3 is CASGSQGDNSPLHF. The CDR3 DNA reads as TGTGCCAGCGGATCACAGGGCGATAATTCACCCCTCCACTTT. The chain carries TRBV12-3 or TRBV12-4 and TRBJ1-6, with a weak D call TRBD1 (6 bases). The V gene lost 8 bases and the J gene lost 5 bases, with 13 bases spanning the gap. The length of the CDR3 is 14 residues.